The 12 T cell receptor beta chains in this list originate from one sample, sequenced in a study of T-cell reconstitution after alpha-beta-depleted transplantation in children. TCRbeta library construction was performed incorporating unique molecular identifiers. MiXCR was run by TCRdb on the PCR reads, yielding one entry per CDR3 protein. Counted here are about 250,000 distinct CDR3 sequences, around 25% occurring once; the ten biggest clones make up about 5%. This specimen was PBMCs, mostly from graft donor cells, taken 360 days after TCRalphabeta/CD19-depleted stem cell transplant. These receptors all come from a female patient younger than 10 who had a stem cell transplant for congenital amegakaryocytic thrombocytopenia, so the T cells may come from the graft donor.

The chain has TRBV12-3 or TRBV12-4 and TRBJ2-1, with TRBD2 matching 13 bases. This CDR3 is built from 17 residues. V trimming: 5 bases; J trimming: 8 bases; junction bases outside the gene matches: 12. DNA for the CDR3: TGTGCCAGCAGTCCCCTCCTCGGGACTAGCGGGACATATGAGCAGTTCTTC. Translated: CASSPLLGTSGTYEQFF.

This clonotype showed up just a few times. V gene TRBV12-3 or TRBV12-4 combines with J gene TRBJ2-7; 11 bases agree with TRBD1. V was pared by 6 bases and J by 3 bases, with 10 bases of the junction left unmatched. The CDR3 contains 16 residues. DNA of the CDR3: TGTGCCAGCAGCCCGCGGCCGGGACAGGGGGGCTACGAGCAGTACTTC. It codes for CASSPRPGQGGYEQYF.

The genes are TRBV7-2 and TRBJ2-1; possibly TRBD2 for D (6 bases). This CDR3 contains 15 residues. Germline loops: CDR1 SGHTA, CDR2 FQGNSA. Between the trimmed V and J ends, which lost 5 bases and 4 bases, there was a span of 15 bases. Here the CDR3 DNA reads TGTGCCAGCAGCCTAGGAGGGATGGTTTACAATGAGCAGTTCTTC. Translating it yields CASSLGGMVYNEQFF.

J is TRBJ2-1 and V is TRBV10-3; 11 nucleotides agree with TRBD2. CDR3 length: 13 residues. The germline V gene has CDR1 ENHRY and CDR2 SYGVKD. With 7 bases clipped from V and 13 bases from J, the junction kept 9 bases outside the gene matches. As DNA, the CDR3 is TGTGCCATCACCCATCCCACTAGCGGGAGTCAGTTCTTC. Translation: CAITHPTSGSQFF.

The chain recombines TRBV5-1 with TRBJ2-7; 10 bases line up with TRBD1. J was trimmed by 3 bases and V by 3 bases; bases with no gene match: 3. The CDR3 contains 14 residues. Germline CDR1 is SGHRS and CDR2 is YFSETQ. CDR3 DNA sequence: TGCGCCAGCAGCTCTGGGACAGGGGACTACGAGCAGTACTTC. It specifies CASSSGTGDYEQYF.

The CDR3, as DNA: TGCAGTGCTAGATCCCCACGATTCTCGGGCAATGAGCAGTTCTTC. As protein: CSARSPRFSGNEQFF. The gene calls are TRBV20-1 and TRBJ2-1; D remains unclear. The CDR3 has 15 amino acids. Trimming removed 2 bases from V and 6 bases from J, with 17 bases in between. Germline V gene sequence: CDR1 DFQATT, CDR2 SNEGSKA (reference sequence).

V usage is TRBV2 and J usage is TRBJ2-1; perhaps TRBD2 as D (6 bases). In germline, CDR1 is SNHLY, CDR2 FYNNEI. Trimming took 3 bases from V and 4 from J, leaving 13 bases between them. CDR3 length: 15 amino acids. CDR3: CASSDLEGIYNEQFF. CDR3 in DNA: TGTGCCAGCAGTGACTTGGAGGGGATTTACAATGAGCAGTTCTTC.

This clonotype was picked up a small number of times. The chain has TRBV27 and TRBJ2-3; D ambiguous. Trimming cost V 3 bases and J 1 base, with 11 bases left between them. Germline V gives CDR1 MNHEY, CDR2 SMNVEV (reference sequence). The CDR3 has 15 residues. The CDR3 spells CASSLRFLGTDTQYF. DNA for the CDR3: TGTGCCAGCAGTTTGCGGTTCCTGGGCACAGATACGCAGTATTTT.

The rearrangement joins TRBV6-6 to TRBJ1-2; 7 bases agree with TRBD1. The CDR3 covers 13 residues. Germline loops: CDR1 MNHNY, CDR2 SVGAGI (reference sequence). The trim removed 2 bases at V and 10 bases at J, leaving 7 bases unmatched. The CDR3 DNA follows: TGTGCCAGCAGTTACAGGGGGCTTGGAGACTACACCTTC. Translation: CASSYRGLGDYTF.

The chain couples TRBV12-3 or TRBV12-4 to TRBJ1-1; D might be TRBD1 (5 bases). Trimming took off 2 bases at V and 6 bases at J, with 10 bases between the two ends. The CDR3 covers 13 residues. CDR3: CASSLFPGAEAFF. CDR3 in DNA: TGTGCCAGCAGTTTATTCCCGGGGGCTGAAGCTTTCTTT.

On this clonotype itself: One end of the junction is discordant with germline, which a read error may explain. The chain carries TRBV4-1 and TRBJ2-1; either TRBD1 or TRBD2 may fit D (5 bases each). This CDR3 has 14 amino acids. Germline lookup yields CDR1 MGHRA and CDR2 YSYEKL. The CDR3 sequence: CASSKEGRHDEQFF. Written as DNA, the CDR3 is TGCGCCAGCAGCAAAGAGGGGAGACACGATGAGCAGTTCTTC.

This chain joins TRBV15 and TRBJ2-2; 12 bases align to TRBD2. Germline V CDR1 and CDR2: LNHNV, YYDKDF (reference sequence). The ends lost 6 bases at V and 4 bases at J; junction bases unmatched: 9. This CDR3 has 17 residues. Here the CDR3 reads CATSPRPSGGATGELFF. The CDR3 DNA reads TGTGCCACCAGTCCGCGGCCTAGCGGGGGGGCCACCGGGGAGCTGTTTTTT.